The clone carrying this T cell receptor beta chain was detected only a few times. What it binds is not known. This entry comes from a study of beta chain features in type 1 diabetes. The study, taken as a whole, reports: Patients with type 1 diabetes carried fewer insertions and had more deletions at their VDJ junctions. When cDNA is sequenced, cells with high TCR expression could be over-represented.

Of the isolated RNA, all was reverse transcribed, and so the sequenced material was expressed TCRB transcripts. Sequencing used immunoSEQ multiplex PCR; TCRdb keeps in-frame clones, though not all of them. The sample shows under 250,000 clones, roughly an eighth of them seen only once. Losses at the gene ends were 5 bases for V and 5 bases for J; bases not matched to a gene: 18. The CDR3 extends over 18 amino acids. Germline CDR1 and CDR2: SGHTA and FQGNSA. The clonotype originates from a woman aged 40 to 50 in good health. The V call is TRBV7-2, the J call TRBJ2-5; 9 positions match TRBD2. Sequencing input: naive CD4+ T cells from blood. This CDR3 reads CASSAPRWGGGAYETQYF. Written as DNA, the CDR3 is TGTGCCAGCAGCGCCCCCCGGTGGGGCGGGGGGGCATACGAGACCCAGTACTTC. Filled out from reference TRBV7-2 and TRBJ2-5, the complete variable domain reads GAGVSQSPSNKVTEKGKDVELRCDPISGHTALYWYRQSLGQGLEFLIYFQGNSAPDKSGLPSDRFSAERTGGSVSTLTIQRTQQEDSAVYLCASSAPRWGGGAYETQYFGPGTRLLVL.